This TCR beta chain was observed in a study of shared clonotypes between healthy human individuals. Trimming took 5 bases from V and 4 from J; bases not matched to a gene: 8. The germline CDR1 and CDR2 sequences are MNHEY and SMNVEV (reference sequence). The CDR3 is 17 amino acids. CD45RO-negative, CCR7-selected cells formed the naive CD8 fraction, which excluded terminally differentiated effector memory CD45RA+ cells. Notes on this clone: Its antigen is currently unknown.

Overall study findings and caveats: Only blood underwent sampling, and tissue repertoires likely differ.

Using immunoSEQ multiplex PCR, the repertoire was profiled, and TCRdb retains in-frame clones only, with some absent. The sample records roughly 2.1 million clones, about 92% being singletons. This TCR came from a man aged 18 to 29 in good health. Some clones in this sample may be carry-over from other donors' samples. The sequencing input was naive CD8+ T cells from PBMCs. The V gene is TRBV27, the J gene TRBJ2-5; 15 nucleotides line up with TRBD2. CDR3 residues: CASSLGLAGGSRETQYF. CDR3 sequence (DNA): TGTGCCAGCAGTCTCGGACTAGCGGGAGGGTCACGAGAGACCCAGTACTTC.